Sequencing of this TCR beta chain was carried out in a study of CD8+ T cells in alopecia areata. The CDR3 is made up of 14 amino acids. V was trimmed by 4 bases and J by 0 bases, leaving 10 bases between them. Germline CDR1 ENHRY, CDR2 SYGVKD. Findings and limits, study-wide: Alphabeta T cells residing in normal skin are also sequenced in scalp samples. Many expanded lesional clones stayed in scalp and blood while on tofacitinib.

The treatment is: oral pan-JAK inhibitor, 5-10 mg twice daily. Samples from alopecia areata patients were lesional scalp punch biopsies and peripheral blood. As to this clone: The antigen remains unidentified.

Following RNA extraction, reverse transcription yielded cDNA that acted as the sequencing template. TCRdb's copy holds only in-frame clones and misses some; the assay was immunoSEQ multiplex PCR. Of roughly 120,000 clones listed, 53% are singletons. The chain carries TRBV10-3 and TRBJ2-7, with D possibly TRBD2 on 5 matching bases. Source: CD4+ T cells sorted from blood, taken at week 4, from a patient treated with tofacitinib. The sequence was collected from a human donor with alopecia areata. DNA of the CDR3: TGTGCCATCAGTGTAGGGAGCCCCTCCTACGAGCAGTACTTC. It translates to CAISVGSPSYEQYF.